This paragraph covers one T cell receptor (beta chain) sequence. Its matching antigen is unknown. This record belongs to a study of blood T cells in healthy people across ages. The V and J ends lost 5 bases and 9 bases, in that order; junction bases with no gene match: 13. This CDR3 region has 16 residues. Isolated per sample were at least 6 million PBMCs. At least 5 micrograms of total RNA were extracted per sample. A second PCR, run for roughly 7 to 12 cycles, used a sample-barcoded 5' primer plus a J-beta primer mix. Each TCR beta cDNA got a 12-nucleotide random molecular identifier. Each CDR3 protein is one row after TCRdb ran MiXCR on the 5' RACE reads. The repertoire has 1,800,000 or so distinct CDR3 sequences, around 40% of them found once; the top ten carry 20% to 25%. Study-wide findings and caveats: Because donor CMV status was unknown, expanded clonotype changes were possibly confounded.

The sequence was obtained from a human donor in good health. The V call is TRBV12-3 or TRBV12-4, the J call TRBJ1-4; 9 bases line up with TRBD1. Material for sequencing was blood. Here the CDR3 reads CASSPQLTGGMQKLFF. The CDR3 DNA sequence: TGTGCCAGCAGTCCTCAATTGACAGGGGGTATGCAAAAACTGTTTTTT.